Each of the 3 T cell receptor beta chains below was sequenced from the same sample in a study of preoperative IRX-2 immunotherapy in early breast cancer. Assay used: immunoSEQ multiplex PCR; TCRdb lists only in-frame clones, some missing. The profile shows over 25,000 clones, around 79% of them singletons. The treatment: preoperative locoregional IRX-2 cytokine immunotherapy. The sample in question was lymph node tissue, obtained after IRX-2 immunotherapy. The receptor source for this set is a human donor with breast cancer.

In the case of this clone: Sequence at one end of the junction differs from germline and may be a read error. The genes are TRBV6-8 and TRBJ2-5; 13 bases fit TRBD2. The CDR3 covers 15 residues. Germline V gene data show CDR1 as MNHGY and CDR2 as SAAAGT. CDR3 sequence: CAISRTSGSGETQYF. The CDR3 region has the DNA TGTGCCATCAGTCGGACTAGCGGGAGCGGAGAGACCCAGTACTTC.

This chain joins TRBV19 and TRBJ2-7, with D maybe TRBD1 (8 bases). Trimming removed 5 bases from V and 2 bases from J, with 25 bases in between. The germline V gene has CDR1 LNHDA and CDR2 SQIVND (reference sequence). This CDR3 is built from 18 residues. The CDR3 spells CASSSTGEGEWLAYEQYF. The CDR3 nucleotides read TGTGCCAGTAGTTCGACAGGGGAGGGAGAGTGGCTTGCCTACGAGCAGTACTTC.

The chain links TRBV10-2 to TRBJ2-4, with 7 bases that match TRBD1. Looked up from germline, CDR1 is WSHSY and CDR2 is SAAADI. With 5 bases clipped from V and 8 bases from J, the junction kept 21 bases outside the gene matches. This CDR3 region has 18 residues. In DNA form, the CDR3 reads TGCGCCAGCAGTCGGGACAGTATCTCTCTAAGCGGTGAAGACATTCAGTACTTC. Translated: CASSRDSISLSGEDIQYF.